Reported below is one T cell receptor beta chain. Antigen unknown. The same CDR3 is also encoded by other DNA sequences in this sample. Assay used: immunoSEQ multiplex PCR; TCRdb lists only in-frame clones, some missing. This table has about 140,000 clones, around 93% appearing once. The entry originates in a study of T cell responses to AZD1222 COVID-19 vaccine. Study-wide points: After two AZD1222 doses, spike-specific TCR breadth and depth rose versus day 0. The CD4 TCRs associated with vaccination extended across spike and predominated at 160-218 and 743-854. At baseline, seropositivity was found in only a handful of AZD1222 recipients.

The CDR3 length is 12 residues. Trimming removed 2 bases from V and 3 bases from J, with 8 bases in between. The germline gives CDR1 SQVTM, CDR2 ANQGSEA. The starting material was peripheral blood, obtained 28 days after the second AZD1222 dose. The receptor was isolated from an adult who received the AZD1222 COVID-19 vaccine. This chain connects TRBV29-1 to TRBJ2-7; TRBD2 is a possible D gene (5 bases). CDR3 protein: CSVELADYEQYF. The DNA for the CDR3 is TGCAGCGTTGAACTAGCCGACTACGAGCAGTACTTC.